Below are 6 T cell receptor beta chains sequenced from a single sample in a study of blood T cell repertoires in COVID-19. Here immunoSEQ multiplex PCR was the method, and the copy in TCRdb shows in-frame clones only, minus some. The repertoire holds 200,000 or so clones, 85% to 90% seen once, with 2% to 3% in the top ten. Material: peripheral blood. Receptors originate from a man younger than 40 with COVID-19, enrolled during active disease.

The chain is built from TRBV6-5 and TRBJ2-1; D might be TRBD2 (6 bases). The CDR3 spans 13 residues. V lost 6 bases to trimming and J lost 9 bases, with 15 bases between them. Per germline, CDR1 MNHEY and CDR2 SVGAGI. The DNA for the CDR3 is TGTGCCAGCAGGCCCCAGGGAGCGGGTGAGCAGTTCTTC. This gives the protein CASRPQGAGEQFF.

V is TRBV5-1 and J is TRBJ1-2; 12 bases match TRBD1. Germline V gene data show CDR1 as SGHRS and CDR2 as YFSETQ. Trimming took 3 bases from V and 8 from J; bases not matched to a gene: 5. The CDR3 is 14 amino acids. The CDR3 protein is CASSYGTGGVGYTF. DNA for the CDR3: TGCGCCAGCAGCTACGGGACAGGGGGCGTCGGCTACACCTTC.

This chain links TRBV28 with TRBJ2-2; D uncertain. V lost 7 bases and J lost 13, with 16 bases in between. The length of the CDR3 is 12 residues. CDR1 is MDHEN, CDR2 SYDVKM, per germline. CDR3 coding DNA: TGTGCCAGCACCGCCGGGTCCTTGGGGCTGTTTTTT. Its translation: CASTAGSLGLFF.

The J gene is TRBJ1-1, the V gene TRBV19; D not resolved. This CDR3 spans 15 amino acids. Germline CDR1 and CDR2: LNHDA and SQIVND (reference sequence). V lost 5 bases and J lost 4, with 17 bases in between. CDR3 DNA sequence: TGTGCCAGTAGTGATGGACTCCTTGTGGGCACTGAAGCTTTCTTT. Amino acids: CASSDGLLVGTEAFF.

The CDR3 region is CASSWGPSYEQYF. As DNA, the CDR3 is TGCGCCAGCTCTTGGGGGCCCTCCTACGAGCAGTACTTC. The V call is TRBV4-1, the J call TRBJ2-7; D is possibly TRBD1 (6 bases). From germline, CDR1 is MGHRA and CDR2 YSYEKL. V lost 8 bases and J lost 0, with 11 bases in between. CDR3 size: 13 residues.

The chain has TRBV6-5 and TRBJ2-7; possible D gene TRBD1, 6 bases. Trimming cost V 4 bases and J 0 bases, with 16 bases left between them. CDR3 length: 16 residues. Per the germline V gene, CDR1 is MNHEY and CDR2 is SVGAGI. CDR3 protein: CASSFVSGTPSYEQYF. In DNA form, the CDR3 reads TGTGCCAGCAGTTTTGTGTCCGGGACACCCTCCTACGAGCAGTACTTC.